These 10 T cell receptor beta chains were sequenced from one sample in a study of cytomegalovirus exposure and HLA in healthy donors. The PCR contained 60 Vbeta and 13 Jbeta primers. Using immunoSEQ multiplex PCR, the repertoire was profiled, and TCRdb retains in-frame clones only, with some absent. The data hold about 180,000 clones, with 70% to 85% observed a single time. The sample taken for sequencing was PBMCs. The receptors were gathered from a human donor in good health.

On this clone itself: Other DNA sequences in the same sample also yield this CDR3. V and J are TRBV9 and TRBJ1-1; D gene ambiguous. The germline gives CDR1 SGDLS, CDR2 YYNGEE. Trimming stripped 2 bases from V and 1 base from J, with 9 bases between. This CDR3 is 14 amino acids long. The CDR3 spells CASSVTGENTEAFF. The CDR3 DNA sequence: TGTGCCAGCAGCGTGACCGGGGAGAACACTGAAGCTTTCTTT.

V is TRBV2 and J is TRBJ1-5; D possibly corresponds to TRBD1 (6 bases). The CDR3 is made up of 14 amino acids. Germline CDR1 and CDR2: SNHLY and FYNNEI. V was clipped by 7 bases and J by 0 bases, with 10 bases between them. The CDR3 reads CASKGDISNQPQHF. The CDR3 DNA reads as TGTGCCAGCAAGGGGGACATTAGCAATCAGCCCCAGCATTTT.

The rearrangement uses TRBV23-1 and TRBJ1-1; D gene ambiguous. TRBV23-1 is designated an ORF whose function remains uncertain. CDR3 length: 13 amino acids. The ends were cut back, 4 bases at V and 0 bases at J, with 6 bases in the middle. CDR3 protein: CASSRALNTEAFF. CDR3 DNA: TGCGCCAGCAGTCGGGCCCTGAACACTGAAGCTTTCTTT.

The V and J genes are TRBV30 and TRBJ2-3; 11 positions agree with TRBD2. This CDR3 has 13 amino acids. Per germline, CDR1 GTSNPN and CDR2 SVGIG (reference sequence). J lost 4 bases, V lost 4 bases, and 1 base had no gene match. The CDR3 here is CAWNSGGADTQYF. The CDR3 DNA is TGTGCCTGGAATAGCGGGGGGGCAGATACGCAGTATTTT.

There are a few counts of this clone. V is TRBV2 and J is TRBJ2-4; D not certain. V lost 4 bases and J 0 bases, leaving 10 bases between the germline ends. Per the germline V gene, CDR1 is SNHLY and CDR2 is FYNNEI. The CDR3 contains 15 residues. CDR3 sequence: CASSAARLAKNIQYF. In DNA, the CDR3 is TGTGCCAGCAGTGCCGCCAGACTAGCCAAAAACATTCAGTACTTC.

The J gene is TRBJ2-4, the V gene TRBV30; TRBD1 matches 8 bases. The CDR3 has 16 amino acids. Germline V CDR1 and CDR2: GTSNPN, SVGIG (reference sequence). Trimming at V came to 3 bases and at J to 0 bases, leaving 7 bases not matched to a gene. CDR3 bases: TGTGCCTGGAGCAGGGGGCGGTCACTAGCCAAAAACATTCAGTACTTC. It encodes CAWSRGRSLAKNIQYF.

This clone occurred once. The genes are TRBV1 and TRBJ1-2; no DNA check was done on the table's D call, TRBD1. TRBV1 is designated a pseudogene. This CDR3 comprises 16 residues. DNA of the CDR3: TGCACCAGCAGCCCTCGCCCCCAGACAGGGAACTATGGCTACACCTTC. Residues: CTSSPRPQTGNYGYTF.

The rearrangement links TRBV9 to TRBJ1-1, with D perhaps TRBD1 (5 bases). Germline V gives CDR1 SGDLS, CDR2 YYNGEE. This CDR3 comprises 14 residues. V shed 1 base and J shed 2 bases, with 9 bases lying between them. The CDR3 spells CASSVRGSNTEAFF. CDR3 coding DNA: TGTGCCAGCAGCGTACGGGGGAGCAACACTGAAGCTTTCTTT.

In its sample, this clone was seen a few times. CDR3 DNA: TGTGCTAGTCGGCTCTCAGGGTCCAATGAGCAGTTCTTC. Its protein is CASRLSGSNEQFF. The chain is built from TRBV12-5 and TRBJ2-1; tentative D call: TRBD1 (5 bases). V was trimmed by 8 bases and J by 6 bases, leaving 14 bases between them. The germline gives CDR1 LGHNT, CDR2 FRNRAP. The CDR3 loop spans 13 amino acids.

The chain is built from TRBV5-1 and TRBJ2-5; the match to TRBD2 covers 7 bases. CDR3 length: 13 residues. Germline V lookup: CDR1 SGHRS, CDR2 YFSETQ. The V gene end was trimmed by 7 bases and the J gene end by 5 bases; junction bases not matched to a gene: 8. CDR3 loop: CASGPGGSETQYF. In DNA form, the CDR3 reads TGCGCCAGCGGACCGGGGGGTAGTGAGACCCAGTACTTC.